What follows are 17 T cell receptor beta chains derived from one specimen sequenced in a study of blood T cell repertoires in COVID-19. Sequencing used immunoSEQ multiplex PCR; TCRdb keeps in-frame clones, though not all of them. This sample carries about 74,000 clones, 90% of them seen once, and the ten largest clones take over 1.2%. What was sequenced was peripheral blood. The origin of the receptors is a man aged 45-65 years with acute or convalescent COVID-19.

The gene calls are TRBV30 and TRBJ1-2, with a weak D call TRBD1 (5 bases). Germline V gene lookup returns CDR1 GTSNPN and CDR2 SVGIG (reference sequence). Trimming took off 5 bases at V and 4 bases at J, with 20 bases between the two ends. The CDR3 spans 15 residues. Here the CDR3 DNA reads TGTGCCTGGTCCTTCGGGACTCTTAAAGGCTATGGCTACACCTTC. It translates to CAWSFGTLKGYGYTF. The full variable domain, completed using reference TRBV30 and TRBJ1-2, is SQTIHQWPATLVQPVGSPLSLECTVEGTSNPNLYWYRQAAGRGLQLLFYSVGIGQISSEVPQNLSASRPQDRQFILSSKKLLLSDSGFYLCAWSFGTLKGYGYTFGSGTRLTVV.

This rearrangement joins TRBV19 to TRBJ2-6; TRBD1 matches at 7 bases. Germline V gives CDR1 LNHDA, CDR2 SQIVND (reference sequence). The CDR3 loop spans 18 amino acids. V lost 7 bases to trimming and J lost 0 bases; unmatched junction nucleotides: 12. This CDR3 is CASKPRRQGSSGANVLTF. The CDR3 nucleotides read TGTGCCAGTAAACCCAGACGACAGGGAAGCTCTGGGGCCAACGTCCTGACTTTC.

This clone occurred once. The DNA of the CDR3 is TGTGCCAGCAGTTCAAGCGGGAGGGGGATAGAGACCCAGTACTTC. Residues: CASSSSGRGIETQYF. V and J are TRBV6-5 and TRBJ2-5, with TRBD2 matching over 10 bases. From germline, CDR1 is MNHEY and CDR2 SVGAGI. The CDR3 is 15 residues long. Trimming at V came to 4 bases and at J to 4 bases, leaving 6 bases not matched to a gene.

The rearrangement joins TRBV3-1 (or the pseudogene TRBV3-2) to TRBJ1-4; D is uncertain. V lost 4 bases to trimming and J lost 4 bases, with 13 bases between them. Germline CDR1 is LGHDT and CDR2 is YNNKEL (reference sequence). The CDR3 extends over 15 amino acids. This CDR3 reads CASSPPGRFNEKLFF. The CDR3, as DNA: TGTGCCAGCAGCCCCCCGGGTCGATTTAATGAAAAACTGTTTTTT.

The J gene is TRBJ1-1, the V gene TRBV7-9; D remains ambiguous. The CDR3 has 11 residues. V was clipped by 7 bases and J by 7 bases, with 10 bases between them. Germline CDR1 reads SEHNR; CDR2 reads FQNEAQ (reference sequence). The CDR3 loop reads CASTREGEAFF. As DNA, the CDR3 is TGTGCCAGCACCCGGGAGGGTGAAGCTTTCTTT.

CDR3 amino acids: CAWSVPGYEQYF. DNA for the CDR3: TGTGCCTGGAGTGTCCCGGGCTACGAGCAGTACTTC. The chain is built from TRBV30 and TRBJ2-7; D gene ambiguous. Trimming took 0 bases from V and 3 from J, leaving 6 bases between them. In germline, CDR1 is GTSNPN, CDR2 SVGIG (reference sequence). CDR3 length: 12 amino acids.

The chain has TRBV5-1 and TRBJ2-7; TRBD2 matches at 11 bases. Germline lookup yields CDR1 SGHRS and CDR2 YFSETQ. The CDR3 is made up of 15 amino acids. V shed 1 base and J 0 bases; nucleotides not matched to a gene: 0. The CDR3 loop reads CASSLTSGSSYEQYF. CDR3 sequence (DNA): TGCGCCAGCAGCTTGACTAGCGGGAGCTCCTACGAGCAGTACTTC.

V is TRBV3-1 (or the pseudogene TRBV3-2) and J is TRBJ2-1, with 8 positions matching TRBD2. V lost 1 base, J lost 9 bases, and 11 bases stayed unmatched. Germline lookup yields CDR1 LGHDT and CDR2 YNNKEL (reference sequence). This CDR3 is 16 amino acids long. DNA of the CDR3: TGTGCCAGCAGCCAAGGTAGCGGGATCGTGGTGGGTGAGCAGTTCTTC. Encoded protein: CASSQGSGIVVGEQFF.

The J gene is TRBJ1-2, the V gene TRBV28; D may be TRBD1 (6 bases). Trimming stripped 7 bases from V and 5 bases from J, with 11 bases between. Germline-derived CDR1 and CDR2 are MDHEN and SYDVKM. The CDR3 has 12 amino acids. CDR3 sequence reads: CASNSGQYGYTF. The CDR3 DNA reads as TGTGCCAGCAACTCCGGACAGTATGGCTACACCTTC.

J is TRBJ2-7 and V is TRBV18; 8 bases match TRBD2. Germline V lookup: CDR1 KGHSH, CDR2 LQKENI. This CDR3 spans 16 amino acids. The V and J ends lost 1 base and 7 bases, in that order; junction bases with no gene match: 12. The CDR3 protein is CASSPHAPGGLSEQYV. The CDR3 nucleotides read TGTGCCAGCTCACCACACGCGCCGGGGGGGCTGAGTGAGCAGTACGTC.

The chain has TRBV4-1 and TRBJ2-1, with TRBD2 matching 8 bases. The CDR3 length is 18 residues. J was trimmed by 1 base and V by 0 bases; bases with no gene match: 8. Germline CDR1 and CDR2: MGHRA and YSYEKL. The CDR3 is CASSQEPPGLGSYNEQFF. The CDR3 DNA reads TGCGCCAGCAGCCAAGAACCGCCGGGACTAGGGTCCTACAATGAGCAGTTCTTC.

The chain recombines TRBV15 with TRBJ2-6, with TRBD1 matching over 7 bases. Looked up from germline, CDR1 is LNHNV and CDR2 is YYDKDF (reference sequence). The CDR3 totals 18 residues. The J segment lost 0 bases and the V segment lost 5 bases, leaving 10 bases of the junction unmatched. Here the CDR3 DNA reads TGTGCCACCAGCGCCTCGGGACAGTCCCGCTCTGGGGCCAACGTCCTGACTTTC. It specifies CATSASGQSRSGANVLTF.

The chain employs TRBV3-1 (or the pseudogene TRBV3-2) and TRBJ1-2; D uncertain. V dropped 3 bases and J dropped 7 bases, with 12 bases sitting between them. This CDR3 contains 13 residues. Germline V gene data show CDR1 as LGHDT and CDR2 as YNNKEL (reference sequence). The CDR3 protein is CASSHEPRGGYTF. For the CDR3, the DNA is TGTGCCAGCAGCCATGAACCCCGGGGTGGCTACACCTTC.

The DNA for the CDR3 is TGTGCCAGCAGTAAAAACCGGGAACAAATTATGGGCTACACCTTC. Amino acid sequence: CASSKNREQIMGYTF. The chain joins TRBV2 to TRBJ1-2; D ambiguous. Per germline, CDR1 SNHLY and CDR2 FYNNEI. The CDR3 length is 15 residues. V was clipped by 5 bases and J by 8 bases, with 21 bases between them.

V gene TRBV7-8 combines with J gene TRBJ2-7, with 10 bases lining up with TRBD1. This CDR3 has 14 residues. CDR1 is SGHVS and CDR2 is FQNEAQ in the germline V gene. Germline trimming cut 5 bases from V and 2 bases from J; bases unmatched to any gene: 3. The CDR3 DNA sequence: TGTGCCAGCAGCAGGACAGGGGGACCCTACGAGCAGTACTTC. Protein sequence: CASSRTGGPYEQYF.

The V and J genes are TRBV4-3 and TRBJ2-5, with 8 nucleotides matching TRBD2. V lost 0 bases to trimming and J lost 3 bases; unmatched junction nucleotides: 3. The CDR3 contains 15 residues. Germline values: CDR1 LGHNA, CDR2 YSLEER. CDR3 sequence (DNA): TGCGCCAGCAGCCAAGATTTGCGGGGGGAAGAGACCCAGTACTTC. Its protein product is CASSQDLRGEETQYF.

V usage is TRBV29-1 and J usage is TRBJ2-3; maybe TRBD2 (7 bases). Germline V gene lookup returns CDR1 SQVTM and CDR2 ANQGSEA. The germline V and J ends were trimmed by 6 bases and 2 bases, with 15 bases remaining between them. This CDR3 contains 14 residues. The DNA for the CDR3 is TGCAGCGTCGTACGGGGGGCTGACACAGATACGCAGTATTTT. Protein sequence: CSVVRGADTDTQYF.